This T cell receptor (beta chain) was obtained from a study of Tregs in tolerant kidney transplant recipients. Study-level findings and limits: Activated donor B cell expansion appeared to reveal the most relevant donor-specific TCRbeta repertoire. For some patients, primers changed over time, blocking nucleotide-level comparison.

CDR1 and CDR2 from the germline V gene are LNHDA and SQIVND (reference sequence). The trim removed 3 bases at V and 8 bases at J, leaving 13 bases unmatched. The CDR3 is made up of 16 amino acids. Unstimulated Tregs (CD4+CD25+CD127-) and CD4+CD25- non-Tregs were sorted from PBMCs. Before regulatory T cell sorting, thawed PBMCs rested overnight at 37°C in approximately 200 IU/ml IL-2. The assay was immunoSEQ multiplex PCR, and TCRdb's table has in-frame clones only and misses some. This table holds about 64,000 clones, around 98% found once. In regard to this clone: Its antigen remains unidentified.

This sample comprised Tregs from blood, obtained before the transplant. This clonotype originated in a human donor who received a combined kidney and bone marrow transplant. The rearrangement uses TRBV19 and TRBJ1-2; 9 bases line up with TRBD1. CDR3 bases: TGTGCCAGTAGTATGGAGGGACAGGGAGGGAGGAGCGGCTACACCTTC. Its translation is CASSMEGQGGRSGYTF.